This T cell receptor beta chain was observed in a study of tumor-infiltrating lymphocytes in primary liver carcinoma. Study at large: The patients, men and women alike, were aged 30 to 69 years.

Between about 17 and 34 mg of unsorted bulk tissue served as the source from which RNA and DNA were co-extracted. As regards this clonotype: Its antigen is not known. The junction shows a germline mismatch at one end, possibly a read error.

Study outcomes and limitations: Only about 7.5-24% of top clones appeared in all five tumor regions.

TCR beta cDNA came from about 450 ng total RNA, primed with a constant-region primer. The TCR beta library was amplified through three nested multiplex PCR rounds in a modified ARM-PCR procedure. Two initial PCR rounds of approximately 10 cycles each paired TRBV1-TRBV30 forward primers with a C-beta reverse primer. TCRdb processed the multiplex PCR reads anew with MiXCR; each CDR3 protein has one entry. Altogether about 110,000 distinct CDR3 sequences are present, roughly 80% being singletons, with the ten largest covering approximately 20%. The CDR3 sequence is 21 residues long. Germline V lookup: CDR1 SGHAT, CDR2 FQNNGV.

The chain carries TRBV11-2 and TRBJ2-6, with TRBD1 matching 8 bases. The sequencing sample was made of liver tumor tissue from sampling region 3. Regarding subset: tumor region T3, left-lateral pole. This clonotype originated in a man aged 40-50 years with primary liver carcinoma and hepatitis B virus infection. CDR3 DNA sequence: TGTGTCAGCAGCATGGGGGGAGACAGGGGCATTTCCCCCTCTGGGGCCAACGTCCTGAGTTTC. It translates to CVSSMGGDRGISPSGANVLSF.